Listed below are T cell receptor beta chains from one sample, sequenced in a study of CD8+CD57+ T cells in acquired aplastic anemia. MiXCR was run by TCRdb on the reads, yielding one entry per CDR3 protein. The repertoire holds approximately 21,000 distinct CDR3 sequences, with roughly 40% as singletons. Sequenced sample: CD8+CD57+ T cells sorted from PBMCs. Source of these receptors: a human donor with aplastic anemia. The CDR3 runs from the conserved cysteine through the conserved F or W. Fields, in order: V gene, J gene, D gene, clone size, CDR3 protein, CDR3 DNA. A D gene is named only where the DNA matches it firmly. Size tells how often a clone was seen (once, few, many) or the class of an expanded clone, and some rows leave it out.

V: TRBV5-1; J: TRBJ2-2; D: TRBD1; size: once; CDR3: CASSSLQGGNTGELFF; DNA: TGCGCCAGCAGCTCTCTACAGGGGGGGAACACCGGGGAGCTGTTTTTT
V: TRBV28; J: TRBJ1-1; D: NA; size: NA; CDR3: CASSPPANTEAFF; DNA: TGTGCCAGCAGTCCCCCAGCGAACACTGAAGCTTTCTTT
V: TRBV7-3; J: TRBJ2-5; D: NA; size: NA; CDR3: CASSADRNQETQYF; DNA: TGTGCCAGCAGCGCAGACAGGAACCAAGAGACCCAGTACTTC
V: TRBV19; J: TRBJ2-7; D: TRBD1; size: NA; CDR3: CASQPGQGILYEQYF; DNA: TGTGCCAGCCAACCCGGACAGGGGATTTTGTACGAGCAGTACTTC
V: TRBV11-2; J: TRBJ2-1; D: TRBD2; size: NA; CDR3: CASSLARSAGGIEQFF; DNA: TGTGCCAGCAGCTTAGCCCGGTCCGCGGGGGGGATTGAGCAGTTCTTC
V: TRBV5-5; J: TRBJ2-6; D: NA; size: NA; CDR3: CASSLGSGANVLTF; DNA: TGTGCCAGCAGCTTGGGGTCTGGGGCCAACGTCCTGACTTTC
V: TRBV7-6; J: TRBJ2-7; D: TRBD2; size: NA; CDR3: CASSLEAGTYEQYF; DNA: TGTGCCAGCAGCTTAGAAGCGGGAACCTACGAGCAGTACTTC
V: TRBV6-1; J: TRBJ1-6; D: TRBD1; size: many; CDR3: CASSGDRDSPLHF; DNA: TGTGCCAGCAGTGGAGACAGGGATTCACCCCTCCACTTT
V: TRBV6-2/TRBV6-3; J: TRBJ2-7; D: NA; size: NA; CDR3: CASSRTLTYEQYF; DNA: TGTGCCAGCAGCAGGACTCTTACCTACGAGCAGTACTTC
V: TRBV29-1; J: TRBJ2-3; D: NA; size: NA; CDR3: CSIGTRGTDTQYF; DNA: TGCAGCATTGGGACGCGGGGCACAGATACGCAGTATTTT
V: TRBV15; J: TRBJ2-7; D: TRBD2; size: many; CDR3: CATSRDLGGSEQYF; DNA: TGTGCCACCAGCAGAGATCTGGGAGGGAGCGAGCAGTACTTC
V: TRBV7-2; J: TRBJ1-4; D: NA; size: NA; CDR3: CASGEGGEKLFF; DNA: TGTGCCAGCGGGGAGGGGGGCGAAAAACTGTTTTTT
V: TRBV7-2; J: TRBJ1-1; D: TRBD1; size: NA; CDR3: CASSRNRGGTEAFF; DNA: TGTGCCAGCAGTCGGAACAGGGGTGGGACTGAAGCTTTCTTT
V: TRBV5-5; J: TRBJ2-2; D: NA; size: NA; CDR3: CASSFSVTGELFF; DNA: TGTGCCAGCAGCTTTTCCGTAACCGGGGAGCTGTTTTTT
V: TRBV29-1; J: TRBJ2-7; D: TRBD1; size: NA; CDR3: CSVERTGGGSEQYF; DNA: TGCAGCGTTGAAAGGACAGGGGGCGGTTCCGAGCAGTACTTC
V: TRBV9; J: TRBJ2-2; D: TRBD1; size: NA; CDR3: CASSDNRGGELFF; DNA: TGTGCCAGCAGCGATAACAGGGGAGGGGAGCTGTTTTTT
V: TRBV29-1; J: TRBJ2-7; D: NA; size: few; CDR3: CSVTGSHEQYF; DNA: TGCAGCGTTACAGGGTCCCACGAGCAGTACTTC
V: TRBV4-2; J: TRBJ2-7; D: NA; size: many; CDR3: CASSQDFGAYEQYF; DNA: TGTGCCAGCAGCCAAGATTTTGGAGCCTACGAGCAGTACTTC
V: TRBV6-1; J: TRBJ2-6; D: NA; size: NA; CDR3: CASAGSGANVLTF; DNA: TGTGCCAGCGCGGGCTCTGGGGCCAACGTCCTGACTTTC
V: TRBV20-1; J: TRBJ2-5; D: NA; size: NA; CDR3: CSARSYVGVQETQYF; DNA: TGCAGTGCTAGATCGTATGTGGGAGTCCAAGAGACCCAGTACTTC
V: TRBV28; J: TRBJ2-7; D: NA; size: many; CDR3: CASSPGTLEQYF; DNA: TGTGCCAGCAGTCCGGGGACGCTCGAGCAGTACTTC
V: TRBV24-1; J: TRBJ2-5; D: NA; size: NA; CDR3: CATSDPRRENDIETQYF; DNA: TGTGCCACCAGTGATCCCCGTAGGGAAAACGATATTGAGACCCAGTACTTC
V: TRBV15; J: TRBJ2-3; D: TRBD1; size: many; CDR3: CATSRGTGPTDTQYF; DNA: TGTGCCACCAGCAGAGGGACAGGCCCCACAGATACGCAGTATTTT